These 9 T cell receptor beta chains share one sample of origin, sequenced in a study of blood T cell repertoires in COVID-19 (dated by TCRdb to 2020 to 2021). Receptors were amplified or captured by the immunoSEQ multiplex PCR assay. Not all clones reach the TCRdb copy of this immuneACCESS table, which keeps in-frame sequences only. Checked studies attribute under half of the gap to unresolved V genes and leave the rest unexplained. The sample table lists about 52,000 clones, about four fifths of them with a count of one. The ten largest clones add up to 20% to 30% of the sample. Sample: peripheral blood. These TCRs come from a woman of 80 years or more with COVID-19, enrolled during active disease.

The chain combines TRBV7-8 with TRBJ2-7, with TRBD2 identical over 10 bases. The CDR3 runs to 16 residues. The V segment lost 2 bases and the J segment 5 bases; nucleotides outside the gene matches: 9. Germline CDR1 is SGHVS and CDR2 is FQNEAQ. CDR3 protein: CASSLSSGLAAHEQYF. The CDR3 DNA is TGTGCCAGCAGCTTAAGCTCCGGACTAGCGGCCCACGAGCAGTACTTC.

The V call is TRBV11-3, the J call TRBJ1-1; D gene unclear. The germline V gene encodes CDR1 SGHNT and CDR2 YENEEA. V was shortened by 1 base and J by 1 base, with 7 bases between the two germline ends. The CDR3 runs to 14 residues. CDR3 in DNA: TGTGCCAGCAGCTTAGGACGGGGGAACACTGAAGCTTTCTTT. It codes for CASSLGRGNTEAFF.

V and J are TRBV9 and TRBJ1-2, with D possibly matching TRBD1 (5 bases). Germline-derived CDR1 and CDR2 are SGDLS and YYNGEE. V was trimmed by 3 bases and J by 8 bases, leaving 17 bases between them. The CDR3 is 14 amino acids. CDR3 sequence (DNA): TGTGCCAGCAGCGCCTCCGGGACGGGAGGGGGCTACACCTTC. As protein: CASSASGTGGGYTF.

The chain has TRBV9 and TRBJ2-7; 12 bases fit TRBD2. V gave up 3 bases and J gave up 6 bases; unmatched junction bases: 10. The CDR3 is made up of 16 amino acids. Germline V lookup: CDR1 SGDLS, CDR2 YYNGEE. The CDR3 DNA sequence: TGTGCCAGCAGCGCCTCAGGACTAGCGGGATATTCCGAGCAGTACTTC. Translation gives CASSASGLAGYSEQYF.

The genes are TRBV5-6 and TRBJ2-5; 11 nucleotides match TRBD2. This CDR3 is built from 13 residues. J gave up 9 bases and V 4 bases, and 5 bases lay outside the gene matches. CDR1 and CDR2 (germline): SGHDT, YYEEEE. The CDR3 nucleotides are TGTGCCAGCAGCCAGGGACTAGCGGTGGCCCAGTACTTC. The encoded protein is CASSQGLAVAQYF.

J is TRBJ2-2 and V is TRBV20-1, with D uncertain. Per germline, CDR1 DFQATT and CDR2 SNEGSKA (reference sequence). Trimming pared 3 bases from V and 7 bases from J, leaving 12 bases between. The CDR3 has 13 residues. Written as DNA, the CDR3 is TGCAGTGCTAGTAGCCCGGGTAACGGGGAGCTGTTTTTT. This codes for CSASSPGNGELFF.

The chain combines TRBV11-2 with TRBJ2-7, with a possible D match to TRBD1 (5 bases). Deletions cut 3 bases from V and 3 bases from J, with 9 bases between. The germline V gene encodes CDR1 SGHAT and CDR2 FQNNGV. The CDR3 is made up of 13 amino acids. In DNA, the CDR3 is TGTGCCAGCAGCTTCGGTAGGGGCTACGAGCAGTACTTC. Residues: CASSFGRGYEQYF.

This rearrangement joins TRBV12-3 or TRBV12-4 to TRBJ2-2, with D possibly being TRBD1 (5 bases). The CDR3 extends over 13 amino acids. Trimming cost V 8 bases and J 1 base, with 8 bases left between them. The CDR3 reads CASFDRNTGELFF. CDR3 coding DNA: TGTGCCAGCTTTGACAGGAACACCGGGGAGCTGTTTTTT.

This clone has a single count. V and J are TRBV4-1 and TRBJ2-6; D perhaps matches TRBD1 (5 bases). Trimming pared 6 bases from V and 1 base from J, leaving 13 bases between. Germline-derived CDR1 and CDR2 are MGHRA and YSYEKL. The CDR3 runs to 16 residues. The CDR3 region has the DNA TGCGCCAGCAGTCGACCCGACAGTTCTGGGGCCAACGTCCTGACTTTC. This codes for CASSRPDSSGANVLTF.